The sample holds many counts of the clone carrying this TCR beta chain. Its antigen is unidentified. Unique molecular identifiers (one per individual cDNA molecule) were attached. TCRdb called the 5' RACE reads again in MiXCR, with one record for every CDR3 protein. The sample lists about 83,000 distinct CDR3 sequences, around 13% seen once, with about 1.5% in the top ten. The data were taken from a study of early T cells in non-severe SARS-CoV-2 infection. As for the study in general: Investigators sequenced bulk RNA drawn from unsorted whole blood, and chains remained unpaired. Study observations and caveats: Matching results from VDJdb favored anti-spike CD8 responses, leaving private and CD4 specificities undetected.

The CDR3 is 15 amino acids. V was trimmed by 5 bases and J by 7 bases, leaving 17 bases between them. CDR1 is MNHEY, CDR2 SMNVEV, per germline (reference sequence). This clonotype originated in an adult who was a healthcare worker with PCR-confirmed SARS-CoV-2 infection or an uninfected control (not recorded which). The sequenced sample consisted of whole blood. The V gene is TRBV27, the J gene TRBJ2-2; D is tentatively TRBD1 or TRBD2 (7 bases each). The DNA of the CDR3 is TGTGCCAGCAGTCCGGGAGGACAGGCCCTCGGGGAGCTGTTTTTT. Residues: CASSPGGQALGELFF.